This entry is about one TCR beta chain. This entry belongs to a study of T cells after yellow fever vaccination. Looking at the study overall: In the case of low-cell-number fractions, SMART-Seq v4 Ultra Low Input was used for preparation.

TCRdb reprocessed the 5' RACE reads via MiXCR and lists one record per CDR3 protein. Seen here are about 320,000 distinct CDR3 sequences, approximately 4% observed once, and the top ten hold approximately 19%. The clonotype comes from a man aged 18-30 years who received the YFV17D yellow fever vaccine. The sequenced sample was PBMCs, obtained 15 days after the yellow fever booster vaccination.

CDR3 amino acids: CASSPTSGFQETQYF. The CDR3, as DNA: TGTGCCAGCAGTCCGACTAGCGGGTTCCAAGAGACCCAGTACTTC. This chain connects TRBV6-5 to TRBJ2-5; 10 bases map to TRBD2. V lost 5 bases, J lost 1 base, and 4 bases stayed unmatched. CDR3 length: 15 amino acids. Per germline, CDR1 MNHEY and CDR2 SVGAGI.